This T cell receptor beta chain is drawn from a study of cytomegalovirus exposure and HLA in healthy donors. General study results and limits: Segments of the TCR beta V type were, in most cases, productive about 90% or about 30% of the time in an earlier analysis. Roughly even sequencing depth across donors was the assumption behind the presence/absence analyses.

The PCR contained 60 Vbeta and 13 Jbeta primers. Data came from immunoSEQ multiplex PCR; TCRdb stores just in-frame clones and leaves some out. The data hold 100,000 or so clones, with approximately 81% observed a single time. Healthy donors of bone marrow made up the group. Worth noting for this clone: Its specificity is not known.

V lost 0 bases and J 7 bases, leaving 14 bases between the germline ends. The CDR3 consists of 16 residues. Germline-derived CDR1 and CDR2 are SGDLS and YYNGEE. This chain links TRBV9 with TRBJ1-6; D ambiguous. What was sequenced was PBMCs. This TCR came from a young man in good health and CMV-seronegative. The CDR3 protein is CASSVENGPTNSPLHF. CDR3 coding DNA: TGTGCCAGCAGCGTAGAAAATGGCCCGACAAATTCACCCCTCCACTTT.